These T cell receptor beta chains were read from a single sample in a study of T cells expressing NK-cell markers. TCRdb derives one entry per CDR3 protein from the 5' RACE reads, leaving out DNA. The sample data list fewer than 550,000 distinct CDR3 sequences. Sequences were obtained from blood T cells: a sorted CD56 or NKG2C T cell subset, CD4+ or CD8+ T cells, or bulk PBMC T cells (not recorded which). The source is a woman between 50 and 59 years old in good health. The CDR3 runs from the conserved cysteine through the conserved F or W.

TRBJ2-1 | TRBV5-1 | CASSSGFGGDEQFF
TRBJ2-7 | TRBV7-6 | CASASLSGRAYEQYF
TRBJ2-7 | TRBV7-9 | CASSSRQGELGQYF
TRBJ2-7 | TRBV5-1 | CASSLGHVRDYEQYF
TRBJ2-3 | TRBV12-3/TRBV12-4 | CASIALAGTDRTQYF
TRBJ2-7 | TRBV18 | CASSPGQGRVYEQYF
TRBJ1-1 | TRBV9 | CASSVTGQRTTEAFF
TRBJ2-1 | TRBV5-1 | CASSPGASGPYNEQFF
TRBJ2-5 | TRBV4-1 | CASSQRQVVETQYF
TRBJ2-2 | TRBV4-1 | CASSQERASGRTGELFF
TRBJ2-1 | TRBV20-1 | CSATGPGTSNNEQFF
TRBJ2-7 | TRBV12-3/TRBV12-4 | CASSLTGTEQYF
TRBJ2-4 | TRBV18 | CASSPPVGPDLAKNIQYF
TRBJ2-2 | TRBV12-3/TRBV12-4 | CASRPTLPGLAGANTGELFF
TRBJ2-1 | TRBV2 | CASRNGGTSGSRQFF
TRBJ2-3 | TRBV18 | CASSRYRGNKTDTQYF
TRBJ1-3 | TRBV20-1 | CSARAGIANTIYF
TRBJ1-1 | TRBV12-3/TRBV12-4 | CASTLQGAFAEAFF
TRBJ2-5 | TRBV5-1 | CASSPIGGPGLQETQYF
TRBJ2-3 | TRBV10-3 | CAISESLSGGHTDTQYF
TRBJ2-1 | TRBV19 | CASSRTENEQFF
TRBJ2-1 | TRBV3-1 | CASSGTENEQFF
TRBJ2-7 | TRBV27 | CASSQTGMTSEQYF
TRBJ1-5 | TRBV9 | CASSPGAYSNQPQHF
TRBJ1-2 | TRBV29-1 | CSVTGGMNYGYTF
TRBJ2-1 | TRBV12-3/TRBV12-4 | CASSLRAGNSYNEQFF
TRBJ2-1 | TRBV11-2 | CASSYRGGGAANNEQFF
TRBJ2-2 | TRBV7-9 | CASSTADRGNTGELFF
TRBJ1-4 | TRBV20-1 | CSGRRGKNEKLFF